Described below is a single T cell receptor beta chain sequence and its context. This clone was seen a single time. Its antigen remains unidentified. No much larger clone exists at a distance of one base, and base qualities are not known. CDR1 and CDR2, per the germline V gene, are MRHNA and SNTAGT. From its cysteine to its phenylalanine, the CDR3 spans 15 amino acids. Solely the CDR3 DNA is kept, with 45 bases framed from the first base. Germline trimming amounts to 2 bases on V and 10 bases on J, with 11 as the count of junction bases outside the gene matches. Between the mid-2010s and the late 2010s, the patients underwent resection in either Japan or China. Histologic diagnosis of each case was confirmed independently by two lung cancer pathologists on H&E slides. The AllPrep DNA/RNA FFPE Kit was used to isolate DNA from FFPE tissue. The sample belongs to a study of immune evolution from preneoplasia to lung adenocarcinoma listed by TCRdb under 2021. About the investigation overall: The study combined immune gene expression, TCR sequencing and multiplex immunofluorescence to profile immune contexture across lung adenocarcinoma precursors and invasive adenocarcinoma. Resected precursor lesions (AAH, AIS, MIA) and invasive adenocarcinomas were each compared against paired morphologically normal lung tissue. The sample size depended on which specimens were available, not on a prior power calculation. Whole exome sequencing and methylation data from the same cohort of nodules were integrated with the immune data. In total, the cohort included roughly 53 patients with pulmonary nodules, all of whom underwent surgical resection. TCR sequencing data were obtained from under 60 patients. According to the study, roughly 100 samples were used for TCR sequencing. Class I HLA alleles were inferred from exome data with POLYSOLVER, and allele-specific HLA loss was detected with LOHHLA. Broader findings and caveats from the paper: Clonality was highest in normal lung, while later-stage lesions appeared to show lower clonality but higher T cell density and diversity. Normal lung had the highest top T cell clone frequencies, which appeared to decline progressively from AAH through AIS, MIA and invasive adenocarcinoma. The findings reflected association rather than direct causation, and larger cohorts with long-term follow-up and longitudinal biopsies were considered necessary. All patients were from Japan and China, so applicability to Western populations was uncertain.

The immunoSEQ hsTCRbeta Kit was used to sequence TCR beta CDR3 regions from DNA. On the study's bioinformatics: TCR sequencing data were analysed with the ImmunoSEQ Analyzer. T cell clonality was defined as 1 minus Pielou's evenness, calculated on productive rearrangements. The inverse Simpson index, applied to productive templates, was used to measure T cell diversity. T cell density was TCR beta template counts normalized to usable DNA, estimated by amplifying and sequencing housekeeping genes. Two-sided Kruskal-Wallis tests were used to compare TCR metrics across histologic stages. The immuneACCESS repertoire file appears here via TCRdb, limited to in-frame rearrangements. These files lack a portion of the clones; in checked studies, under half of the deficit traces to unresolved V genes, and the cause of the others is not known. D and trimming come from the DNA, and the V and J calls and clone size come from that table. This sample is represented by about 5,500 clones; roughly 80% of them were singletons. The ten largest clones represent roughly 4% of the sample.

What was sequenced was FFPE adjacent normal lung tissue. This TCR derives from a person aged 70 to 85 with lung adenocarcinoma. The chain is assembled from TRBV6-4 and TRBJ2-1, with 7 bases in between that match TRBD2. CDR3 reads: CASSDRVAGAPEQFF. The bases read TGTGCCAGCAGTGACCGGGTAGCGGGTGCACCAGAGCAGTTCTTC.